Below are 17 T cell receptor beta chains sequenced from a single sample in a study of T cell changes during pregnancy in multiple sclerosis. The repertoire was sequenced with immunoSEQ multiplex PCR; TCRdb's copy has only in-frame clones and lacks some. The profile shows 70,000 or so clones, 90% to 95% of them singletons. Sequences were derived from peripheral blood, sampled in the third trimester of pregnancy. These receptors were obtained from a female donor in good health, enrolled as a control in a pregnancy study.

The J gene is TRBJ1-2, the V gene TRBV11-2; 7 nucleotides agree with TRBD1. Germline CDR1 and CDR2: SGHAT and FQNNGV. V lost 1 base to trimming and J lost 5 bases; unmatched junction nucleotides: 13. The CDR3 loop spans 17 amino acids. The CDR3 is CASSLVLLGGTLYGYTF. The CDR3 nucleotides read TGTGCCAGCAGCTTAGTCCTCTTAGGGGGCACTCTGTATGGCTACACCTTC.

The chain couples TRBV9 to TRBJ2-7, with D possibly matching TRBD2 (6 bases). The CDR3 consists of 14 residues. Between the trimmed V and J ends, which lost 0 bases and 2 bases, there was a span of 9 bases. Germline values: CDR1 SGDLS, CDR2 YYNGEE. For the CDR3, the DNA is TGTGCCAGCAGCGTAGATGGCGGGGCCTACGAGCAGTACTTC. It encodes CASSVDGGAYEQYF.

The gene calls are TRBV5-8 and TRBJ2-1, with 7 bases identical to TRBD1. This CDR3 comprises 17 residues. J gave up 0 bases and V 3 bases, and 9 bases lay outside the gene matches. Germline lookup yields CDR1 SGHTS and CDR2 YDEGEE. The DNA for the CDR3 is TGTGCCAGCAGCTCCGGACAGGCCTTGAGCTCCTACAATGAGCAGTTCTTC. Its protein is CASSSGQALSSYNEQFF.

The V call is TRBV7-9, the J call TRBJ1-3; 7 bases fit TRBD1. CDR3 size: 19 residues. V was pared by 2 bases and J by 7 bases, with 20 bases of the junction left unmatched. Looked up from germline, CDR1 is SEHNR and CDR2 is FQNEAQ (reference sequence). The DNA for the CDR3 is TGTGCCAGCAGCTTAAACGGAGATGGGGGGCAGGGGGATTGGAACACCATATATTTT. It yields the protein CASSLNGDGGQGDWNTIYF.

This CDR3 is CASSYVPGILHF. CDR3 coding DNA: TGTGCCAGCAGTTATGTGCCAGGGATCCTCCACTTT. This chain uses TRBV6-6 with TRBJ1-6; tentative D call: TRBD1 (5 bases). Germline V gene lookup returns CDR1 MNHNY and CDR2 SVGAGI (reference sequence). With 3 bases removed from V and 15 bases from J, the gap between germline ends came to 12 bases. This CDR3 region has 12 residues.

V gene TRBV7-9 combines with J gene TRBJ1-5, with D hard to call. Germline values: CDR1 SEHNR, CDR2 FQNEAQ (reference sequence). CDR3 length equals 17 residues. The V gene lost 1 base and the J gene lost 0 bases, with 13 bases spanning the gap. The CDR3 is CASSLEGGRDSNQPQHF. The CDR3 DNA reads TGTGCCAGCAGCTTAGAAGGAGGACGAGATAGCAATCAGCCCCAGCATTTT.

CDR3: CASSFGQGNSNQPQHF. CDR3 DNA sequence: TGTGCCAGCAGCTTCGGACAGGGGAATAGCAATCAGCCCCAGCATTTT. The chain carries TRBV7-9 and TRBJ1-5, with TRBD1 matching 9 bases. The CDR3 is 16 amino acids. Trimming took 3 bases from V and 0 from J; bases not matched to a gene: 3. CDR1 is SEHNR and CDR2 is FQNEAQ in the germline V gene (reference sequence).

The gene calls are TRBV6-1 and TRBJ2-7; 8 nucleotides agree with TRBD1. The CDR3 runs to 15 residues. V shed 7 bases and J 3 bases; nucleotides not matched to a gene: 11. Looked up from germline, CDR1 is MNHNS and CDR2 is SASEGT. The CDR3 DNA sequence: TGTGCCAGCAACCCGCGTGGACAGGGAAACTACGAGCAGTACTTC. This translates into CASNPRGQGNYEQYF.

V and J are TRBV27 and TRBJ1-2; TRBD1 might be the D (6 bases). Trimming removed 4 bases from V and 12 bases from J, with 21 bases in between. The CDR3 length is 14 residues. Germline CDR1 and CDR2: MNHEY and SMNVEV (reference sequence). The CDR3 region has the DNA TGTGCCAGCAGTTCCTTGGGGGCCAGTATGCGACACACCTTC. It yields the protein CASSSLGASMRHTF.

The chain links TRBV2 to TRBJ1-1; possibly TRBD1 for D (6 bases). CDR1 and CDR2 from the germline V gene are SNHLY and FYNNEI. Trimming took off 2 bases at V and 4 bases at J, with 8 bases between the two ends. The CDR3 length is 13 residues. This CDR3 is CASSEQGLTEAFF. DNA for the CDR3: TGTGCCAGCAGTGAACAGGGGCTCACTGAAGCTTTCTTT. Supplemented by reference TRBV2 and TRBJ1-1, the full variable domain reads EPEVTQTPSHQVTQMGQEVILRCVPISNHLYFYWYRQILGQKVEFLVSFYNNEISEKSEIFDDQFSVERPDGSNFTLKIRSTKLEDSAMYFCASSEQGLTEAFFGQGTRLTVV.

The rearrangement joins TRBV6-5 to TRBJ2-6; possible D gene TRBD1, 6 bases. The germline V and J ends were trimmed by 6 bases and 1 base, with 10 bases remaining between them. The length of the CDR3 is 15 residues. Looked up from germline, CDR1 is MNHEY and CDR2 is SVGAGI. This chain's CDR3 is CASRYGTSGANVLTF. The CDR3 bases are TGTGCCAGCAGATACGGGACATCTGGGGCCAACGTCCTGACTTTC.

The genes are TRBV10-1 and TRBJ1-6, with D possibly matching TRBD1 (5 bases). The germline gives CDR1 WNHNN, CDR2 SYGVQD (reference sequence). Trimming took 0 bases from V and 7 from J, leaving 10 bases between them. The CDR3 is 15 residues long. The CDR3 nucleotides read TGCGCCAGCAGTGAGTCGAGAGCAGGGAATTCACCCCTCCACTTT. Translation: CASSESRAGNSPLHF.

This clone was seen just once. This chain links TRBV7-6 with TRBJ1-5; D possibly corresponds to TRBD1 (5 bases). The germline V gene has CDR1 SGHVS and CDR2 FNYEAQ. The CDR3 length is 14 residues. The ends were cut back, 5 bases at V and 4 bases at J, with 12 bases in the middle. CDR3 protein: CASSQTGANQPQHF. The CDR3 region has the DNA TGTGCCAGCAGCCAAACAGGCGCTAATCAGCCCCAGCATTTT.

This clone was observed a single time. An end of the junction does not agree with germline; a read error may underlie this. J is TRBJ2-7 and V is TRBV7-7; 7 nucleotides line up with TRBD2. Germline V gives CDR1 SSHAT, CDR2 FNYEAQ (reference sequence). The CDR3 has 14 amino acids. The CDR3 spells CASSYWTRDYEQYF. The CDR3 DNA reads TGTGCTAGCAGCTATTGGACTAGGGACTACGAGCAGTACTTC. The full variable domain, completed using reference TRBV7-7 and TRBJ2-7, is GAGVSQSPRYKVTKRGQDVTLRCDPISSHATLYWYQQALGQGPEFLTYFNYEAQPDKSGLPSDRFSAERPEGSISTLTIQRTEQRDSAMYRCASSYWTRDYEQYFGPGTRLTVT.

The V and J genes are TRBV19 and TRBJ1-3; TRBD1 matches 7 bases. CDR3 size: 14 residues. The V segment lost 5 bases and the J segment 3 bases; nucleotides outside the gene matches: 4. Germline CDR1 LNHDA, CDR2 SQIVND (reference sequence). The CDR3 DNA is TGTGCCAGTAGTCCGGACAGGTTTGGAAACACCATATATTTT. The encoded protein is CASSPDRFGNTIYF.

This sequence joins TRBV5-6 and TRBJ2-2; 8 bases align to TRBD1. The CDR3 loop spans 14 amino acids. Germline V gene sequence: CDR1 SGHDT, CDR2 YYEEEE. Losses at the gene ends were 5 bases for V and 7 bases for J; bases not matched to a gene: 7. Written as DNA, the CDR3 is TGTGCCAGCAGAAAGACAGGGGCGCGCGGGGAGCTGTTTTTT. It translates to CASRKTGARGELFF.

The chain carries TRBV5-1 and TRBJ1-3; 7 nucleotides line up with TRBD1. CDR1 and CDR2 from the germline V gene are SGHRS and YFSETQ. CDR3 length: 15 amino acids. Trimming removed 7 bases from V and 4 bases from J; junction bases left unmatched: 11. CDR3 loop: CASRQGPDLGNTIYF. As DNA, the CDR3 is TGCGCCAGCCGACAGGGCCCCGACTTGGGAAACACCATATATTTT.